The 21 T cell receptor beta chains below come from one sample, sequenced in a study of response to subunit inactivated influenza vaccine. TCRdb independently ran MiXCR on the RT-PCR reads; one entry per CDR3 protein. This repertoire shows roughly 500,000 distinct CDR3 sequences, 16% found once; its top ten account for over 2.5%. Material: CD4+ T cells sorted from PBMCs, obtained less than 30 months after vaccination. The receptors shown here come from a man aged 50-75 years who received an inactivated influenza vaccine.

The CDR3 here is CASTQGGGRFTEAFF. Here the CDR3 DNA reads TGTGCCAGCACCCAGGGAGGGGGAAGGTTTACTGAAGCTTTCTTT. The rearrangement joins TRBV6-1 to TRBJ1-1, with D perhaps TRBD1 (6 bases). Per the germline V gene, CDR1 is MNHNS and CDR2 is SASEGT. The CDR3 contains 15 residues. Trimming removed 7 bases from V and 5 bases from J, with 20 bases in between.

CDR3: CASSDLRLGDNSPLHF. In DNA form, the CDR3 reads TGCGCCAGCAGTGACCTTCGCTTAGGGGATAATTCACCCCTCCACTTT. The V and J genes are TRBV10-1 and TRBJ1-6; D may be TRBD1 (5 bases). The germline V gene encodes CDR1 WNHNN and CDR2 SYGVQD (reference sequence). The CDR3 covers 16 residues. V was pared by 3 bases and J by 5 bases, with 14 bases between.

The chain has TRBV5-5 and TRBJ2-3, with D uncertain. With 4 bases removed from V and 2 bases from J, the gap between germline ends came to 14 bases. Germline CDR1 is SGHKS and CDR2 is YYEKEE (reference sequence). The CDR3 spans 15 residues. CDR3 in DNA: TGTGCCAGCAGCCCCTGGTCTGGGTTCACAGATACGCAGTATTTT. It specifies CASSPWSGFTDTQYF.

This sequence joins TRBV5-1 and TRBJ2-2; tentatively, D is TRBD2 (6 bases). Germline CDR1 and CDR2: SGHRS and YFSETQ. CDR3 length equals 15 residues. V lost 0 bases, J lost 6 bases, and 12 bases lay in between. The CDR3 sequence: CASSLAAGRAGELFF. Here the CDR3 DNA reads TGCGCCAGCAGCTTGGCCGCGGGAAGGGCCGGGGAGCTGTTTTTT.

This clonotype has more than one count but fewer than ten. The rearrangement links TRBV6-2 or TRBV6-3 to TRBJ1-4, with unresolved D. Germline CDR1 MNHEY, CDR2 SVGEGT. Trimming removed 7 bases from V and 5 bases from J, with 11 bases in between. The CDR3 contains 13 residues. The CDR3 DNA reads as TGTGCCAGCAAAGAGAGACTGAATGAAAAACTGTTTTTT. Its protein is CASKERLNEKLFF.

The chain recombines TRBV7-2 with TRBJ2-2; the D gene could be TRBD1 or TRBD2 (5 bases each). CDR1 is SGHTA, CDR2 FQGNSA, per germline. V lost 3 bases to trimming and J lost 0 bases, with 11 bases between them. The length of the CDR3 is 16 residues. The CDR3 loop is CASSFGGASNTGELFF. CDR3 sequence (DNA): TGTGCCAGCAGCTTTGGGGGAGCCTCGAACACCGGGGAGCTGTTTTTT. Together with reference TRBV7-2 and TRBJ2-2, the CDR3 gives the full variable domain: GAGVSQSPSNKVTEKGKDVELRCDPISGHTALYWYRQSLGQGLEFLIYFQGNSAPDKSGLPSDRFSAERTGGSVSTLTIQRTQQEDSAVYLCASSFGGASNTGELFFGEGSRLTVL.

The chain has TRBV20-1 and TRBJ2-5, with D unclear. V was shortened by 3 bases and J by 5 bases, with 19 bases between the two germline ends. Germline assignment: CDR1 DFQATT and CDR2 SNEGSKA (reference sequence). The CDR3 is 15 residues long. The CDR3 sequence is CSARTPVLARETQYF. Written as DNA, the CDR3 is TGCAGTGCTAGGACCCCAGTTCTCGCTCGGGAGACCCAGTACTTC.

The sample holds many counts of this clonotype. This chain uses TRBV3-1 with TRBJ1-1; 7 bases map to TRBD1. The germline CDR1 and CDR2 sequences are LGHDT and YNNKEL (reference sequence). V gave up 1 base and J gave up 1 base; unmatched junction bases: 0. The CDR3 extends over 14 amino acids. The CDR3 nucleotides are TGTGCCAGCAGCCAAGGACAGGGGAACACTGAAGCTTTCTTT. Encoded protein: CASSQGQGNTEAFF. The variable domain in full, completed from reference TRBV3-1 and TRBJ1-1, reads DTAVSQTPKYLVTQMGNDKSIKCEQNLGHDTMYWYKQDSKKFLKIMFSYNNKELIINETVPNRFSPKSPDKAHLNLHINSLELGDSAVYFCASSQGQGNTEAFFGQGTRLTVV.

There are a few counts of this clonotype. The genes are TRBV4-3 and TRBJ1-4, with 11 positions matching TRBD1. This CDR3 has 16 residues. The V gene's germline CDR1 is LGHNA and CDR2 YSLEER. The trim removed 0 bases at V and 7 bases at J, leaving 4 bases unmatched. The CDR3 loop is CASSQDPGTGGEKLFF. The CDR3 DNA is TGCGCCAGCAGCCAAGATCCGGGGACAGGGGGTGAAAAACTGTTTTTT.

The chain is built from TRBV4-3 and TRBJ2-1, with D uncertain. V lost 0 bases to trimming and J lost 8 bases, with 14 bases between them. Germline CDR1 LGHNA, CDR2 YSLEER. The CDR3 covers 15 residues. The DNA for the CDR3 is TGCGCCAGCAGCCAAGATCGAGGATGGTCCGATGAGCAGTTCTTC. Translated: CASSQDRGWSDEQFF.

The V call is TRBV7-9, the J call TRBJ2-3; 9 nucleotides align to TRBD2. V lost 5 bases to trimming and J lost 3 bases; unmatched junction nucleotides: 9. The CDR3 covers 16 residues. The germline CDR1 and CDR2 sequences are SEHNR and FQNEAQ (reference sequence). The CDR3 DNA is TGTGCCAGCAGCGTCCAGCTAGCGGGATTGACAGATACGCAGTATTTT. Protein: CASSVQLAGLTDTQYF.

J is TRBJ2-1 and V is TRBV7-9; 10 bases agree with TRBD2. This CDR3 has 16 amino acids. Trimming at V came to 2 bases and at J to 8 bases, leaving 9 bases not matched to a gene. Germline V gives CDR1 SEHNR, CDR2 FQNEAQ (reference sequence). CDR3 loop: CASSLFSSGSTDEQFF. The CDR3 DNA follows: TGTGCCAGCAGCTTATTCTCTAGCGGGAGTACCGATGAGCAGTTCTTC.

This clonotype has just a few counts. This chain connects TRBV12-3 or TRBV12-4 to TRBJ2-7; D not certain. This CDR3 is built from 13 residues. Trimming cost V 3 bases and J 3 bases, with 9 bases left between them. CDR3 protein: CASSLQLRYEQYF. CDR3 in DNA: TGTGCCAGCAGTTTGCAACTTCGCTACGAGCAGTACTTC.

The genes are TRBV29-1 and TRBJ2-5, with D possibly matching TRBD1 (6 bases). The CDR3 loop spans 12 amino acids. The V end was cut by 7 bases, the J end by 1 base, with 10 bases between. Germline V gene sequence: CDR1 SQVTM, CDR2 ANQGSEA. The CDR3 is CSAGQFQETQYF. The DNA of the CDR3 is TGCAGCGCCGGACAGTTCCAAGAGACCCAGTACTTC.

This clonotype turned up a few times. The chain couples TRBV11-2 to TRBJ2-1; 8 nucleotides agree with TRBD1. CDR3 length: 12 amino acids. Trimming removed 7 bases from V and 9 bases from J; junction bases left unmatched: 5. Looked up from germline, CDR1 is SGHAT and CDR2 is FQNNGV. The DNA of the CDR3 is TGTGCCAGCAACAACAGGGGGACTGAGCAGTTCTTC. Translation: CASNNRGTEQFF.

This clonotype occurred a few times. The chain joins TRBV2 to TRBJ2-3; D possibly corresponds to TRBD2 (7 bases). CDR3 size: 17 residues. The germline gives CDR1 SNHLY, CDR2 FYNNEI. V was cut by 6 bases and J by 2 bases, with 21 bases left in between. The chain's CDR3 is CASRRGGGQHHTDTQYF. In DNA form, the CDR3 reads TGTGCCAGCAGAAGAGGCGGGGGCCAGCATCACACAGATACGCAGTATTTT.

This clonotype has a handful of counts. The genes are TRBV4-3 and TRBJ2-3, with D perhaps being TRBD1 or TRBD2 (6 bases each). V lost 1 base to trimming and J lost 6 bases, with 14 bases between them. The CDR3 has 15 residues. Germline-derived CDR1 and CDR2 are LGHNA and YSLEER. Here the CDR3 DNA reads TGCGCCAGCAGCCAAGTGCAGGGGAGGTTCGATACGCAGTATTTT. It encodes CASSQVQGRFDTQYF.

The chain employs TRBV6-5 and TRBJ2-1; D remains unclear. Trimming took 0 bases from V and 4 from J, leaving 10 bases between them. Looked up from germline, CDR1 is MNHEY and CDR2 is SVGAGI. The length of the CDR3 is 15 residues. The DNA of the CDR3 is TGTGCCAGCAGTTACTCAAGCGCTGGGTACAATGAGCAGTTCTTC. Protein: CASSYSSAGYNEQFF.

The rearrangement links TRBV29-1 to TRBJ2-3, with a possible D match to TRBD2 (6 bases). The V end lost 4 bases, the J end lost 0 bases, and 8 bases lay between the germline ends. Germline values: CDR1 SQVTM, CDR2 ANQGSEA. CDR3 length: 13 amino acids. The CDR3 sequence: CSVGAGSTDTQYF. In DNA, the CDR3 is TGCAGCGTTGGGGCGGGGAGCACAGATACGCAGTATTTT.

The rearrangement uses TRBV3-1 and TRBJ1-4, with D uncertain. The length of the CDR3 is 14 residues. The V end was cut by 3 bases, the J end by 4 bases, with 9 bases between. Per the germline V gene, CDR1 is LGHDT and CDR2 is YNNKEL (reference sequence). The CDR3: CASSHAGNNEKLFF. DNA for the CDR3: TGTGCCAGCAGCCACGCGGGTAATAATGAAAAACTGTTTTTT.

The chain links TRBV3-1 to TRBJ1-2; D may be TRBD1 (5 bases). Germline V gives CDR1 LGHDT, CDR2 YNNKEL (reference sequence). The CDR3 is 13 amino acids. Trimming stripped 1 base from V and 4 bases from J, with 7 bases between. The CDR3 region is CASSQGQRYGYTF. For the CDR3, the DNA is TGTGCCAGCAGCCAAGGACAGCGCTATGGCTACACCTTC.